The TCR beta chain under discussion was sequenced for a study of T cell changes during pregnancy in multiple sclerosis. The table came from immunoSEQ multiplex PCR; TCRdb's copy has only in-frame clones and leaves some out. Altogether more than 90,000 clones are present, about nine tenths being singletons, with the ten largest covering over 3%. The clonotype originates from a female donor with multiple sclerosis, enrolled in a pregnancy study. Sample: peripheral blood, taken in the second trimester of pregnancy.

CDR3 coding DNA: TGTGCCATCGGGACTAGCGGGAGTTTAAGCGAGCAGTACTTC. The encoded protein is CAIGTSGSLSEQYF. The rearrangement links TRBV30 to TRBJ2-7, with 14 bases matching TRBD2. This CDR3 has 14 residues. With V trimmed by 8 bases and J by 6 bases, 9 bases remained unmatched. The germline CDR1 and CDR2 sequences are GTSNPN and SVGIG (reference sequence).